Below are 13 T cell receptor beta chains sequenced from a single sample in a study of shared clonotypes between healthy human individuals. Profiled with immunoSEQ multiplex PCR; TCRdb holds only in-frame clones, not every one. Among millions of clones listed, approximately 93% were seen once. The specimen sequenced was naive CD4+ T cells from PBMCs. Subset in this sample: CD45RA+ positively selected. These receptors came from a man younger than 35 in good health. Some clones in this sample may be carry-over from other donors' samples.

The rearrangement links TRBV11-3 to TRBJ2-3, with 7 bases that match TRBD1. There are 17 residues in the CDR3. Looked up from germline, CDR1 is SGHNT and CDR2 is YENEEA. With 1 base clipped from V and 4 bases from J, the junction kept 11 bases outside the gene matches. DNA for the CDR3: TGTGCCAGCAGCTTAGGGGGACAGTTCCCAAGCGCAGATACGCAGTATTTT. Amino acid sequence: CASSLGGQFPSADTQYF. The full variable domain, rest sourced from reference TRBV11-3 and TRBJ2-3, is EAGVVQSPRYKIIEKKQPVAFWCNPISGHNTLYWYLQNLGQGPELLIRYENEEAVDDSQLPKDRFSAERLKGVDSTLKIQPAELGDSAVYLCASSLGGQFPSADTQYFGPGTRLTVL.

The V call is TRBV7-2, the J call TRBJ1-3, with D perhaps matching TRBD1 (5 bases). The CDR3 totals 18 residues. Germline V lookup: CDR1 SGHTA, CDR2 FQGNSA. Trimming took 2 bases from V and 3 from J, leaving 20 bases between them. The CDR3 coding sequence is TGTGCCAGCAGCTTATTAGCCCTGGGCAGGGAGGGTGGAAACACCATATATTTT. As protein: CASSLLALGREGGNTIYF.

The chain employs TRBV19 and TRBJ2-7; D is uncertain. V gave up 3 bases and J gave up 6 bases, with 15 bases separating them. The germline gives CDR1 LNHDA, CDR2 SQIVND (reference sequence). The CDR3 loop spans 14 amino acids. The CDR3 protein is CASSIGRPFGEQYF. The CDR3 coding sequence is TGTGCCAGTAGTATTGGACGGCCTTTCGGCGAGCAGTACTTC.

This chain links TRBV5-6 with TRBJ2-7; D might be TRBD2 (6 bases). The CDR3 is 16 residues long. Trimming took 2 bases from V and 0 from J, leaving 15 bases between them. Germline loops: CDR1 SGHDT, CDR2 YYEEEE. This chain's CDR3 is CASSLAAGSVSYEQYF. The CDR3 bases are TGTGCCAGCAGCTTAGCGGCGGGGAGCGTCTCCTACGAGCAGTACTTC.

This clone has more than one count but fewer than ten. The V call is TRBV11-3, the J call TRBJ2-7; TRBD2 matches at 13 bases. V lost 4 bases, J lost 2 bases, and 2 bases stayed unmatched. From germline, CDR1 is SGHNT and CDR2 YENEEA. CDR3 length: 15 amino acids. The CDR3 coding sequence is TGTGCCAGCAGCTCAGGACTAGCGGGAGCCTACGAGCAGTACTTC. It codes for CASSSGLAGAYEQYF.

The gene calls are TRBV5-1 and TRBJ2-1; D unresolved. Germline V gene sequence: CDR1 SGHRS, CDR2 YFSETQ. Trimming shortened V by 1 base and J by 1 base, and 12 bases separated the two germline ends. The CDR3 spans 16 residues. The CDR3 nucleotides read TGCGCCAGCAGCTTGCGTGGCAGCCCATCCTACAATGAGCAGTTCTTC. Translating it yields CASSLRGSPSYNEQFF.

The rearrangement links TRBV27 to TRBJ2-5; D perhaps matches TRBD2 (6 bases). Per germline, CDR1 MNHEY and CDR2 SMNVEV (reference sequence). The CDR3 contains 13 residues. Trimming removed 11 bases at V and 1 base at J, with 14 bases between. CDR3 in DNA: TGTGCCTCTGCGAGGGAGGTCCAAGAGACCCAGTACTTC. Translated: CASAREVQETQYF.

The chain carries TRBV27 and TRBJ2-7, with 8 positions matching TRBD1. The CDR3 has 15 residues. V dropped 7 bases and J dropped 1; count of bases not matched to a gene: 9. The germline V gene has CDR1 MNHEY and CDR2 SMNVEV (reference sequence). The CDR3 protein is CASIEAGGPSYEQYF. The DNA for the CDR3 is TGTGCCAGCATAGAAGCAGGGGGCCCTTCCTACGAGCAGTACTTC.

V usage is TRBV28 and J usage is TRBJ1-4; D not certain. The CDR3 is 12 residues long. The V gene's germline CDR1 is MDHEN and CDR2 SYDVKM. Trimming took off 8 bases at V and 5 bases at J, with 9 bases between the two ends. CDR3 coding DNA: TGTGCCAGCGGGAGGGTGAATGAAAAACTGTTTTTT. It codes for CASGRVNEKLFF.

The rearrangement links TRBV9 to TRBJ2-3; 11 bases fit TRBD2. The CDR3 has 16 residues. Germline CDR1 is SGDLS and CDR2 is YYNGEE. V dropped 3 bases and J dropped 1; count of bases not matched to a gene: 4. The CDR3 coding sequence is TGTGCCAGCAGCGGCCTTAGCGGGAGGGGCACAGATACGCAGTATTTT. Its protein product is CASSGLSGRGTDTQYF. The whole variable domain, filled in from reference TRBV9 and TRBJ2-3, reads DSGVTQTPKHLITATGQRVTLRCSPRSGDLSVYWYQQSLDQGLQFLIQYYNGEERAKGNILERFSAQQFPDLHSELNLSSLELGDSALYFCASSGLSGRGTDTQYFGPGTRLTVL.

This clone was picked up one time. The same CDR3 can be traced to other DNA sequences in this sample. The rearrangement joins TRBV6-1 to TRBJ1-5, with D possibly being TRBD1 (5 bases). The CDR3 has 13 amino acids. The V and J ends lost 4 bases and 4 bases respectively, with 8 bases between them. Germline CDR1 MNHNS, CDR2 SASEGT. The CDR3 nucleotides are TGTGCCAGCAGTGGGGGGGGAAATCAGCCCCAGCATTTT. It specifies CASSGGGNQPQHF.

The CDR3 DNA sequence: TGTGCCAGCAGCTTAAGGGCTAGCGGGGGGGGTGAGACCCAGTACTTC. This codes for CASSLRASGGGETQYF. V and J are TRBV11-2 and TRBJ2-5; 12 nucleotides agree with TRBD2. This CDR3 is 16 amino acids long. The germline V gene encodes CDR1 SGHAT and CDR2 FQNNGV. Unmatched junction bases numbered 6, after V lost 2 bases and J lost 5 bases. Full variable domain (remainder filled in from reference TRBV11-2 and TRBJ2-5): EAGVAQSPRYKIIEKRQSVAFWCNPISGHATLYWYQQILGQGPKLLIQFQNNGVVDDSQLPKDRFSAERLKGVDSTLKIQPAKLEDSAVYLCASSLRASGGGETQYFGPGTRLLVL.

In regard to this clone: This sample includes further DNA sequences coding for the same CDR3. V is TRBV25-1 and J is TRBJ1-5; D possibly corresponds to TRBD1 (6 bases). This CDR3 is 16 amino acids long. V lost 2 bases and J lost 4, with 15 bases in between. CDR1 and CDR2 from the germline V gene are MGHDK and SYGVNS. The CDR3 is CASSEGGRGSNQPQHF. The CDR3 nucleotides are TGTGCCAGCAGTGAAGGGGGCCGGGGGAGTAATCAGCCCCAGCATTTT.